This TCR beta chain was found in a study of a mutant IDH1 vaccine in newly diagnosed glioma. Study-level background: Either 4-6 weeks after radiotherapy alone or alongside temozolomide, vaccination was begun. Treated patients comprised roughly 60% males and roughly 40% females, mean age roughly 40 years.

Measured with immunoSEQ multiplex PCR; TCRdb has only the in-frame clones, and not every one. The table has roughly 74,000 clones, approximately 85% seen once. CDR1 SGDLS and CDR2 YYNGEE come from the germline V gene. The V gene end was trimmed by 1 base and the J gene end by 2 bases; junction bases not matched to a gene: 7. The CDR3 loop spans 16 amino acids. This clone was counted once. Its target is unknown. Regarding time point: week 23, last vaccination. Every vaccination contained 300 ug of the mutant IDH1 20-mer peptide and was paired with topical imiquimod. V is TRBV9 and J is TRBJ2-5, with 8 nucleotides matching TRBD1. The clonotype was recovered from a man aged 25-40 years with glioma. Some clones in this sample may be carry-over from other donors' samples. The input for sequencing was PBMCs, taken from a glioma patient whose treatment included an IDH1 peptide vaccine. Here the CDR3 reads CASSVSGRGHQETQYF. The CDR3 nucleotides are TGTGCCAGCAGCGTAAGTGGCAGGGGGCATCAAGAGACCCAGTACTTC.